This T cell receptor (beta chain) was sequenced in a study of early T cells in non-severe SARS-CoV-2 infection. About the research overall: Sequencing targeted bulk RNA from unsorted whole blood, leaving chains unpaired. The study's findings and limits: Matching with VDJdb favored anti-spike CD8 responses (missing private and CD4 specificities).

This clonotype was detected only a few times. The antigen is unknown. Unique molecular identifiers were attached to individual cDNA molecules. In TCRdb, the 5' RACE reads were re-called with MiXCR into one record per CDR3 protein. This table holds 83,000 or so distinct CDR3 sequences, more than 9% found once. CDR1 and CDR2 from the germline V gene are LGHNA and YNFKEQ. The length of the CDR3 is 15 residues. V shed 3 bases and J shed 1 base, with 12 bases lying between them. The TCR sequence derives from an adult who was a healthcare worker with PCR-confirmed SARS-CoV-2 infection or an uninfected control (not recorded which). Specimen: whole blood, collected at baseline. The V gene is TRBV4-2, the J gene TRBJ1-1, with D hard to call. The CDR3 region is CASSHPTDANTEAFF. CDR3 nucleotides: TGTGCCAGCAGCCACCCCACCGATGCGAACACTGAAGCTTTCTTT.